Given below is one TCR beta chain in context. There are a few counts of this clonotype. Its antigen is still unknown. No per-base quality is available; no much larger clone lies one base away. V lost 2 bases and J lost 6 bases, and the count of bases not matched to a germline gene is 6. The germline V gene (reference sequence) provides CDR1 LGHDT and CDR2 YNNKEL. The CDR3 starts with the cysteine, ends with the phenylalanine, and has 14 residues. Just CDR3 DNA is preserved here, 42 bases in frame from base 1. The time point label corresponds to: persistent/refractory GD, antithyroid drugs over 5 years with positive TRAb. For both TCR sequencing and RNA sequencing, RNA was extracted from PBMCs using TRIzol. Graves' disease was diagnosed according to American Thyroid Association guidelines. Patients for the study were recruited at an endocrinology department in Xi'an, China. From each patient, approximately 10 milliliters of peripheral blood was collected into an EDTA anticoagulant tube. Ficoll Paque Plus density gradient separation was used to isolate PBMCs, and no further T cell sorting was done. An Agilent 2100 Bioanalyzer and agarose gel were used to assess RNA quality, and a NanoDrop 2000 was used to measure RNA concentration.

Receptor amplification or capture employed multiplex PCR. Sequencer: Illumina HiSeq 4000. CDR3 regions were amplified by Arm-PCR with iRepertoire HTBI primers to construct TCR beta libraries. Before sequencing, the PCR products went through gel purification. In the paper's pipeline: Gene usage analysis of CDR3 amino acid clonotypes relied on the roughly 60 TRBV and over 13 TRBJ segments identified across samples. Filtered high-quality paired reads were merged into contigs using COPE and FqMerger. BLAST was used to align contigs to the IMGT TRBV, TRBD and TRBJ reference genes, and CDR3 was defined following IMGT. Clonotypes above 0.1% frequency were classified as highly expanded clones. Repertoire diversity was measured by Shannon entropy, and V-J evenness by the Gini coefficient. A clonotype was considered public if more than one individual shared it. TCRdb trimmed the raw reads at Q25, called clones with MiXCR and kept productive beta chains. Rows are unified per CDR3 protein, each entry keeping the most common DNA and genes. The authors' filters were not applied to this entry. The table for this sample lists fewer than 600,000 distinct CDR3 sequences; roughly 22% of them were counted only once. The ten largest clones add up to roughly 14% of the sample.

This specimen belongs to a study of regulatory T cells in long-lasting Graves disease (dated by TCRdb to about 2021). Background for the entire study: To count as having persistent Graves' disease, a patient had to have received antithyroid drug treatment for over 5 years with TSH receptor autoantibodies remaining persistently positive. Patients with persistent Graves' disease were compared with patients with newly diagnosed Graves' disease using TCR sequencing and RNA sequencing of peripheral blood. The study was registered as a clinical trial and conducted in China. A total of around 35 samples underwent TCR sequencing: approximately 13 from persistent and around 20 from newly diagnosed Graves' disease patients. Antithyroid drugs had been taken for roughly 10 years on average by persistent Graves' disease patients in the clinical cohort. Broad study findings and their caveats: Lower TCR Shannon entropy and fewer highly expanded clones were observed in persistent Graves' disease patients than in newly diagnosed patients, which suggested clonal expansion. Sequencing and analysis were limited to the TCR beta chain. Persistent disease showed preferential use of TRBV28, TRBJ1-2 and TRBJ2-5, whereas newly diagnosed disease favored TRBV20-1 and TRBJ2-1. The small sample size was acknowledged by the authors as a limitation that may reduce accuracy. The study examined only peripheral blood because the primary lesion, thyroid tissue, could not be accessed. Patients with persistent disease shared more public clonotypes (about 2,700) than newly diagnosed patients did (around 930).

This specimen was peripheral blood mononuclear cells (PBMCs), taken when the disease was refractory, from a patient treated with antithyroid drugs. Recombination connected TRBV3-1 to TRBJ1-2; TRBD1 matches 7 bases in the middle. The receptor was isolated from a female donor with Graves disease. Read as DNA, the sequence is TGTGCCAGCAGCCAAATGGGCACAGGGGATGGCTACACCTTC. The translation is CASSQMGTGDGYTF.